This T cell receptor (beta chain) was profiled in a study of shared clonotypes between healthy human individuals. Broader study findings: Larger richness was generally estimated for naive than memory subsets.

Measured with immunoSEQ multiplex PCR; TCRdb has only the in-frame clones, and not every one. The table has more than 2 million clones, around 96% seen once. J was trimmed by 8 bases and V by 5 bases; bases with no gene match: 15. The CDR3 runs 17 residues. In germline, CDR1 is SGHTA, CDR2 FQGNSA. Naive CD8 isolation took CD45RO-negative cells positively selected for CCR7 and excluded terminally differentiated effector memory CD45RA+ cells. A word on this clone: Its specificity is not known.

The TCR comes from a young man in good health. Sample: naive CD8+ T cells sorted from blood. V gene TRBV7-2 combines with J gene TRBJ2-1; 10 bases map to TRBD2. The CDR3 sequence: CASSTRGAGGPVDEQFF. The CDR3 DNA sequence: TGTGCCAGCAGCACCCGAGGAGCGGGAGGGCCCGTCGATGAGCAGTTCTTC.